Detailed here is one TCR beta chain. Its antigen is not known. The regulatory T cell sort gate was CD4+CD25hiCD127low/negative. The data originate from a study of B cell selection in AIRE deficiency. Study-level findings and limits: Only TCRbeta was sequenced; more than 35% of shared healthy Treg sequences appeared in Tconv.

V was shortened by 1 base and J by 0 bases, with 5 bases between the two germline ends. The CDR3 is made up of 14 amino acids. The germline V gene encodes CDR1 SGHDT and CDR2 YYEEEE. Authors' analysis steps: Pooled Tregs gave 50,000 or so patient and 9.56x10^4 donor TCRbeta sequences. This table comes from immunoSEQ multiplex PCR, and its TCRdb copy is limited to in-frame clones, with some not included. V and J calls and clone size follow that table, whereas D and trimming were derived from the DNA. The sample has about 18,000 clones; around 93% are singletons. The sample comprised CD4+CD25+ Tregs sorted from PBMCs. The receptor was isolated from a human donor in good health. The chain combines TRBV5-6 with TRBJ2-1, with D unresolved. The CDR3 spells CASSLFSSYNEQFF. DNA of the CDR3: TGTGCCAGCAGCTTGTTCTCCTCCTACAATGAGCAGTTCTTC.